These T cell receptor beta chains were read from a single sample in a study of T cell responses to AZD1222 COVID-19 vaccine. The table came from immunoSEQ multiplex PCR; TCRdb's copy has only in-frame clones and leaves some out. Of about 140,000 clones listed, approximately 90% are singletons. The source was peripheral blood, collected on day 0 of AZD1222 vaccination. The source is an adult in good health. Each CDR3 is given without its conserved first and last residue. D genes are given only for firm matches.

ASSQDQGRGSYNEQF,.,TRBJ2-1,TRBV4-3
ASRFEGLETQY,.,TRBJ2-5,TRBV12-2
ASTKYLGNEQY,.,TRBJ2-7,TRBV2
ASSERGLHLYEQY,.,TRBJ2-7,TRBV6-1
ASSVKGIGGQRSPLH,.,TRBJ1-6,TRBV18
ASSSARGTEAF,.,TRBJ1-1,TRBV7-6
ASGSDSYEQY,.,TRBJ2-7,TRBV14
ASSQNLWTGNQPQH,TRBD1,TRBJ1-5,TRBV3-1/TRBV3-2
ASSQNPDRDTEQY,TRBD1,TRBJ2-7,TRBV4-1
ASSQVRGGRTGELF,TRBD2,TRBJ2-2,TRBV3-1/TRBV3-2
ASSLDSWGQGRETQY,TRBD1,TRBJ2-5,TRBV11-2
SVGQGLFPEY,TRBD1,TRBJ2-5,TRBV29-1
ASTEGGGITDTQY,.,TRBJ2-3,TRBV6-5
ASSLGGSVSYNEQF,TRBD2,TRBJ2-1,TRBV11-3
AVSLTGTGNQPQH,TRBD1,TRBJ1-5,TRBV6-5
ASSQEQGRNSPLH,.,TRBJ1-6,TRBV3-1/TRBV3-2
ASSSGRRGQYSPLH,TRBD1,TRBJ1-6,TRBV7-2
ASSRDSGGSDTQY,.,TRBJ2-3,TRBV5-4
ASSWDRAQETQY,TRBD1,TRBJ2-5,TRBV5-1
ASSGFDTGELF,.,TRBJ2-2,TRBV10-1
ASSSAGGLFMEF,TRBD2,TRBJ2-1,TRBV6-5
ASSPTGAWRGYT,.,TRBJ1-2,TRBV3-1/TRBV3-2
ASSILTSRPYEQY,TRBD2,TRBJ2-7,TRBV19
ASSFTGLTEAF,.,TRBJ1-1,TRBV7-9
ASSLQGPLILTDTQY,TRBD1,TRBJ2-3,TRBV7-3
ASSPTEGLETNYGYT,.,TRBJ1-2,TRBV9
ASSLIGTTSGRLFPDTQY,TRBD2,TRBJ2-3,TRBV27
ASSVGKGAGTEAF,TRBD1,TRBJ1-1,TRBV9
ASSVGRDERYGYT,.,TRBJ1-2,TRBV9
ASSAGTPSWGYT,.,TRBJ1-2,TRBV7-8
ASNVASGGTGELF,TRBD2,TRBJ2-2,TRBV19
ASSNAGRDGYT,.,TRBJ1-2,TRBV6-5
ATSEPSGTQY,.,TRBJ2-5,TRBV24-1
ASSDLGQPQH,.,TRBJ1-5,TRBV2
ASSHGERGNEQY,.,TRBJ2-7,TRBV4-1
ASSLWAGQAGGYT,.,TRBJ1-2,TRBV11-2
ASSIQRGTGELF,TRBD2,TRBJ2-2,TRBV19
ASSIAGALNIQY,.,TRBJ2-4,TRBV19